This is a list of T cell receptor beta chains from one sample in a study of blood T cells in healthy people across ages. Using its own MiXCR run on the 5' RACE reads, TCRdb lists one record per CDR3 protein. The table shows 1.8 million or so distinct CDR3 sequences, with roughly two fifths occurring only once. Sequencing was performed on blood. These receptors originate from a human donor in good health. Each CDR3 is given with its conserved first and last residue. The order of the fields is clone size, D gene, J gene, V gene, CDR3 protein, CDR3 DNA. A D gene is named only where the DNA matches it firmly. Size is stated for part of the rows, as once, few or many counts, or as a class when the clone is expanded.

many	TRBD2	TRBJ2-3	TRBV7-9	CASSRTSGGFTDTQYF	TGTGCCAGCAGCCGGACTAGCGGGGGGTTCACAGATACGCAGTATTTT
many	NA	TRBJ2-3	TRBV4-3	CASSQGPTGDTSGDTQYF	TGCGCCAGCAGCCAGGGTCCTACGGGGGATACCTCTGGAGATACGCAGTATTTT
NA	NA	TRBJ2-3	TRBV28	CASSIASTDTQYF	TGTGCCAGCAGTATAGCGAGCACAGATACGCAGTATTTT
NA	TRBD2	TRBJ2-7	TRBV4-2	CASSLGTSSTYEQYF	TGTGCCAGCAGCCTCGGGACTAGCTCGACCTACGAGCAGTACTTC
few	TRBD2	TRBJ2-7	TRBV5-5	CASSLRLAGSSEQYF	TGTGCCAGCAGCTTGCGACTAGCGGGATCGTCCGAGCAGTACTTC
few	NA	TRBJ2-1	TRBV6-1	CATSQRAGIGNNEQFF	TGTGCCACCAGTCAACGTGCGGGGATCGGGAACAATGAGCAGTTCTTC
NA	TRBD1	TRBJ1-2	TRBV20-1	CSAAIISGTGGRGYTF	TGCAGTGCGGCGATCATTTCCGGGACAGGGGGCCGCGGCTACACCTTC
NA	NA	TRBJ2-1	TRBV12-3/TRBV12-4	CASSPPPGQITFF	TGTGCCAGCAGTCCTCCCCCGGGACAAATTACGTTCTTC
NA	TRBD1	TRBJ2-6	TRBV7-3	CASSRGTGVVKGANVLTF	TGTGCCAGCAGCCGCGGGACAGGGGTTGTGAAGGGGGCCAACGTCCTGACTTTC
few	TRBD1	TRBJ1-4	TRBV5-8	CASSSTGRSNEKLFF	TGTGCCAGCAGCTCGACAGGGAGGAGCAATGAAAAACTGTTTTTT
NA	NA	TRBJ1-6	TRBV7-2	CASSLDRGGQDSPLHF	TGTGCCAGCAGCTTAGACCGCGGGGGGCAAGATTCACCCCTCCACTTT
NA	TRBD1	TRBJ1-1	TRBV9	CASSVGGTANTEAFF	TGTGCCAGCAGCGTAGGTGGGACAGCGAACACTGAAGCTTTCTTT
once	NA	TRBJ1-2	TRBV5-1	CASSLGGDHNYGYTF	TGCGCCAGCAGCTTGGGGGGTGACCACAACTATGGCTACACCTTC
NA	NA	TRBJ1-1	TRBV5-1	CASSRMTGSDTEAFF	TGCGCCAGCAGCCGAATGACCGGGTCGGACACTGAAGCTTTCTTT
NA	NA	TRBJ1-5	TRBV20-1	CSALRQRNQPQHF	TGCAGTGCTCTGAGACAGCGCAATCAGCCCCAGCATTTT
few	NA	TRBJ2-7	TRBV6-5	CASIRPPRSYEQYF	TGTGCCAGCATTCGGCCCCCGCGATCCTACGAGCAGTACTTC
few	NA	TRBJ2-7	TRBV7-2	CASSTRQTYEQYF	TGTGCCAGCAGCACCAGACAGACCTACGAGCAGTACTTC
NA	NA	TRBJ1-2	TRBV6-5	CASRKTQGGYGYTF	TGTGCCAGCAGAAAAACCCAGGGAGGGTATGGCTACACCTTC
few	TRBD2	TRBJ2-1	TRBV7-3	CASSLNSGGRYNEQFF	TGTGCCAGCAGCTTAAATAGCGGGGGGCGGTACAATGAGCAGTTCTTC
few	NA	TRBJ2-7	TRBV2	CASSEGAGRSSYEQYF	TGTGCCAGCAGTGAAGGCGCAGGGCGCAGCTCCTACGAGCAGTACTTC
NA	NA	TRBJ1-4	TRBV9	CASGVGQGQAEKLFF	TGTGCCAGCGGCGTAGGGCAGGGGCAGGCTGAAAAACTGTTTTTT
NA	TRBD2	TRBJ2-3	TRBV7-2	CASSPPSAGELHSTDTQYF	TGTGCCAGCAGCCCCCCGTCAGCGGGGGAGCTCCATAGCACAGATACGCAGTATTTT
NA	NA	TRBJ1-2	TRBV10-3	CAIGAGQTDYGYTF	TGTGCCATCGGCGCAGGACAGACGGACTATGGCTACACCTTC
NA	TRBD1	TRBJ2-7	TRBV5-8	CASSLDRDLAYEQYF	TGTGCCAGCAGCTTAGACAGGGATTTGGCCTACGAGCAGTACTTC
few	NA	TRBJ2-1	TRBV20-1	CSAQGGLVINEQFF	TGCAGTGCTCAGGGGGGCCTAGTTATCAATGAGCAGTTCTTC
once	NA	TRBJ1-2	TRBV10-2	CASSDHRGGAGYTF	TGCGCCAGCAGTGACCACCGAGGAGGGGCTGGCTACACCTTC
NA	TRBD2	TRBJ2-1	TRBV20-1	CSAGIWRGGREQFF	TGCAGTGCGGGGATATGGCGGGGGGGTCGTGAGCAGTTCTTC